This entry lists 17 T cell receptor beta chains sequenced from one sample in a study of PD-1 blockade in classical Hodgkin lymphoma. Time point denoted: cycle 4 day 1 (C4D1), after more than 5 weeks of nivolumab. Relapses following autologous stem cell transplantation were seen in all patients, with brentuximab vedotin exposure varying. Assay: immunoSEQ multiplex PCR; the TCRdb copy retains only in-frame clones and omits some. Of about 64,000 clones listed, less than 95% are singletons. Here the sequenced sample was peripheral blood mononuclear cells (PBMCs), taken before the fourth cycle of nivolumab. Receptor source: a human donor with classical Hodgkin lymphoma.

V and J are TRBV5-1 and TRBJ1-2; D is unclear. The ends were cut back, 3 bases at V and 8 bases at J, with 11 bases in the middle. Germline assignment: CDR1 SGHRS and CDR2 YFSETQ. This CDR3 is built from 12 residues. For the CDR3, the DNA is TGCGCCAGCAGCTCCTCCCATGAGGGCTACACCTTC. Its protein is CASSSSHEGYTF.

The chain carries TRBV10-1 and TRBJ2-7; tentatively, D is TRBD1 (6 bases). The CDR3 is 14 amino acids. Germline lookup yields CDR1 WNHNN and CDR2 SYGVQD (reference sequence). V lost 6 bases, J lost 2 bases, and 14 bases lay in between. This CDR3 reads CASSDRFATYEQYF. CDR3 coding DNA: TGCGCCAGCAGCGACAGGTTTGCGACCTACGAGCAGTACTTC.

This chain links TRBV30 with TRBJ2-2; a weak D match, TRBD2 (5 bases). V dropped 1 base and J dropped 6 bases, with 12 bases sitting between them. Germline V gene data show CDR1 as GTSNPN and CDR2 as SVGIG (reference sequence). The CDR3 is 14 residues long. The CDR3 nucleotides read TGTGCCTGGAGTGGAGGGTATTGGGCCGGGGAGCTGTTTTTT. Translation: CAWSGGYWAGELFF.

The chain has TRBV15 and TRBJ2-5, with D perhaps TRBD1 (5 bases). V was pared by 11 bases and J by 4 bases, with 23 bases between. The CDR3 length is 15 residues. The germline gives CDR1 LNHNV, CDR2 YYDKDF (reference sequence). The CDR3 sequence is CAPSGRAWSGETQYF. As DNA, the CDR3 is TGTGCCCCCTCGGGCAGGGCTTGGTCGGGAGAGACCCAGTACTTC.

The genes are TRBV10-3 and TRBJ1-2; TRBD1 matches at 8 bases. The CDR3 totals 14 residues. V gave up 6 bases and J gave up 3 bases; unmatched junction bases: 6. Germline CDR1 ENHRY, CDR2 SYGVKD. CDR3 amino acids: CAISGQGNYYGYTF. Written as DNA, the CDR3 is TGTGCCATCAGCGGACAGGGCAATTACTATGGCTACACCTTC.

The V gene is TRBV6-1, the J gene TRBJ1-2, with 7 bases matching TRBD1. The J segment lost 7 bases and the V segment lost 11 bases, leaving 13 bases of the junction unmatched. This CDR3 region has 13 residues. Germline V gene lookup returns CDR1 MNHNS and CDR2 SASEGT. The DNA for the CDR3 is TGTGCCGGCGGACAGGCTCTTACAGGTGGCTACACCTTC. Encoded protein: CAGGQALTGGYTF.

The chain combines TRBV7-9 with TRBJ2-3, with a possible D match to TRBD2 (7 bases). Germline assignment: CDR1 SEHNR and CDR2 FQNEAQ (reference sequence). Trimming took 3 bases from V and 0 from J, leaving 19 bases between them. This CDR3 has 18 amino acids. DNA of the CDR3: TGTGCCAGCAGCTTCGGGGCGGGGGCCCGAGGAAGCACAGATACGCAGTATTTT. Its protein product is CASSFGAGARGSTDTQYF.

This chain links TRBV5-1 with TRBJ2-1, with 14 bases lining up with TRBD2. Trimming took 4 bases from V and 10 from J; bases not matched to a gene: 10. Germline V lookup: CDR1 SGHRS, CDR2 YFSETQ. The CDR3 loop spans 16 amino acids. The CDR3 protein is CASSQPGTSGGAEQFF. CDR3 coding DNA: TGCGCCAGCAGCCAACCGGGGACTAGCGGGGGCGCAGAGCAGTTCTTC.

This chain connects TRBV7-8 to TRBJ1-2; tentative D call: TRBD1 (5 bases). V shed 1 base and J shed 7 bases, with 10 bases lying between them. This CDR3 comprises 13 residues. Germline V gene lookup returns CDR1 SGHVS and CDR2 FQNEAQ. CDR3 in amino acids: CASSLEPGPGYTF. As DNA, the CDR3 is TGTGCCAGCAGCTTAGAACCGGGGCCTGGCTACACCTTC.

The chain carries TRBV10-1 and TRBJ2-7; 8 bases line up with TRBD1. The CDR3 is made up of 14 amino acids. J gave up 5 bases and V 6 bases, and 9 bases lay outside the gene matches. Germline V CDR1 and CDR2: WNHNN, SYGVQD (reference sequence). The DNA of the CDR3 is TGCGCCAGCAGGGGGGACAGGTTGATGGACGAGCAGTACTTC. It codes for CASRGDRLMDEQYF.

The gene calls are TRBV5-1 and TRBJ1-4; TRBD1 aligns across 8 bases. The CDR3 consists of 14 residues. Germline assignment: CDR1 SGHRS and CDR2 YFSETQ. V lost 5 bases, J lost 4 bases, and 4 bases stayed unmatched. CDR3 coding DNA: TGCGCCAGCAGGCCAACAGGGGGTAATGAAAAACTGTTTTTT. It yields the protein CASRPTGGNEKLFF.

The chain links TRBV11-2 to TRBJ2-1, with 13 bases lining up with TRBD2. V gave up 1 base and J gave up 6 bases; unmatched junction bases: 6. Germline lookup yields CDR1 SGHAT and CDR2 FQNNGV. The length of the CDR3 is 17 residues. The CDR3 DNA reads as TGTGCCAGCAGCTTAGCTGGGACTAGCGGGGCCGCCAATGAGCAGTTCTTC. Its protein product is CASSLAGTSGAANEQFF.

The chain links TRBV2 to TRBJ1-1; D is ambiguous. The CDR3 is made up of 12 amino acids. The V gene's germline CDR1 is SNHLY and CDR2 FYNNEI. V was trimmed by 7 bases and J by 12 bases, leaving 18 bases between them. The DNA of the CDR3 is TGTGCCAGCATGGGAGGAAGTCGGGATCCTTTCTTT. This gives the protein CASMGGSRDPFF. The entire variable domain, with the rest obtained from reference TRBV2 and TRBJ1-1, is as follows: EPEVTQTPSHQVTQMGQEVILRCVPISNHLYFYWYRQILGQKVEFLVSFYNNEISEKSEIFDDQFSVERPDGSNFTLKIRSTKLEDSAMYFCASMGGSRDPFFGQGTRLTVV.

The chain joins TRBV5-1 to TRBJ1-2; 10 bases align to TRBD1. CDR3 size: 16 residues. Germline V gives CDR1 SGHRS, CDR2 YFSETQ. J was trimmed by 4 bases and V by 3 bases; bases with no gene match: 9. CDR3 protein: CASSSALGQGTYGYTF. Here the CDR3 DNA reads TGCGCCAGCAGCTCCGCGTTGGGACAGGGGACCTATGGCTACACCTTC.

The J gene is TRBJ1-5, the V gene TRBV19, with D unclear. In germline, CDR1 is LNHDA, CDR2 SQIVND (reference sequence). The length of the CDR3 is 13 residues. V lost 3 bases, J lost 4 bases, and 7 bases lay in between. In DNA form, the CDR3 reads TGTGCCAGTAGTATTGAAGAAAATCAGCCCCAGCATTTT. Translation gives CASSIEENQPQHF.

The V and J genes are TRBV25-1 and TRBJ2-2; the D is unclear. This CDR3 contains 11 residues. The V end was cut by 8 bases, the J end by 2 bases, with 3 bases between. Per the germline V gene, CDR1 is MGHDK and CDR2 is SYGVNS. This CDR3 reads CASHNTGELFF. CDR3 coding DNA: TGTGCCAGCCATAACACCGGGGAGCTGTTTTTT.

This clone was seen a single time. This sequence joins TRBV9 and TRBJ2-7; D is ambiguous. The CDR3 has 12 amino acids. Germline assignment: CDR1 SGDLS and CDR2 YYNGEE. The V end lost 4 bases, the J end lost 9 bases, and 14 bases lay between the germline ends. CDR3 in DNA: TGTGCCAGCAGCCCCGAAGGTATACGGCAGTACTTC. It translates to CASSPEGIRQYF.